The T cell receptor beta chain described here comes from a study of shared T cell receptors in the human thymus (dated by TCRdb to the early 2020s). For context, the study as a whole: The study investigated the way shared, self-reactive T-cell receptor alpha chains are produced in the human thymus.

Notes on this clone: Its antigen specificity is not known. Per-base qualities were not stored, and no clone one base away is much larger.

Library preparation employed the immunoSEQ multiplex PCR assay. Drawn from immuneACCESS, this table holds only the in-frame rearrangements with V and J called that TCRdb kept. Clones are partly lost; checked studies trace under half to an unresolved V gene and leave the rest unexplained. This sample holds around 340,000 clones; over 90% were observed only once. The ten top clones hold around 0.019% of the sample. The TCR originated in a human donor. Sequencing used thymocytes.

The CDR3 sequence is CASSVSGTFTHNEQFF. In nucleotide form, the sequence is TGTGCCAGCAGTGTCAGCGGGACCTTCACACACAATGAGCAGTTCTTC. This receptor chain uses TRBV27 and TRBJ2-1, with 7 bases matching TRBD2. The germline V gene (reference sequence) sets CDR1 to MNHEY and CDR2 to SMNVEV. Relative to germline, V is missing 5 bases and J is missing 5 bases, with 12 bases of the junction outside any gene match. There are 16 amino acids in the CDR3, from cysteine to phenylalanine inclusive. Of all the DNA, just the CDR3 is kept, 48 bases in frame from base 1.